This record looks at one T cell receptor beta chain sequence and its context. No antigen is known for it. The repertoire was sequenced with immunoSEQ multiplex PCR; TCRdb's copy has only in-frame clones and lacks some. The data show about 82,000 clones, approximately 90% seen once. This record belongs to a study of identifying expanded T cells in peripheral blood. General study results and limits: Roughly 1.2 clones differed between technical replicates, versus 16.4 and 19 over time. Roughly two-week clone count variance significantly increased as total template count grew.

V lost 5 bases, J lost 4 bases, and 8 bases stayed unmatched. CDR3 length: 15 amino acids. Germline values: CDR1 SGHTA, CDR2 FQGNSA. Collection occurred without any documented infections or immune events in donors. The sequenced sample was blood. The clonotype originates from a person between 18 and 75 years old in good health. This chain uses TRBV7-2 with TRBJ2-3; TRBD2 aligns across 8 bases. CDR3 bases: TGTGCCAGCAGCCCGACTAGCGTATCCGCAGATACGCAGTATTTT. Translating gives CASSPTSVSADTQYF. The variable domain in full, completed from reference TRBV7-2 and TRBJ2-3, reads GAGVSQSPSNKVTEKGKDVELRCDPISGHTALYWYRQSLGQGLEFLIYFQGNSAPDKSGLPSDRFSAERTGGSVSTLTIQRTQQEDSAVYLCASSPTSVSADTQYFGPGTRLTVL.